This T cell receptor beta chain was found in a study of cytomegalovirus exposure and HLA in healthy donors. Findings of the study overall: In vitro confirmation showed three CMV-associated chains to be CMV antigen specific.

Vbeta (60) and Jbeta (13) primers were used in the PCR. TCRdb's table, derived via immunoSEQ multiplex PCR, lists solely in-frame clones and lacks some. This sample has around 55,000 clones, with about three quarters found just once. CDR1 and CDR2 (germline): MDHEN, SYDVKM. The CDR3 totals 16 residues. J was trimmed by 7 bases and V by 6 bases; bases with no gene match: 10. A word on this clone: What it recognizes is unknown.

This chain links TRBV28 with TRBJ2-1; 12 bases agree with TRBD2. Sequencing was done on a sample of PBMCs. The receptor was isolated from a female donor in good health and CMV-seronegative. This CDR3 reads CASRKTSGRFGNEQFF. CDR3 in DNA: TGTGCCAGCAGGAAGACTAGCGGGAGATTCGGTAATGAGCAGTTCTTC.